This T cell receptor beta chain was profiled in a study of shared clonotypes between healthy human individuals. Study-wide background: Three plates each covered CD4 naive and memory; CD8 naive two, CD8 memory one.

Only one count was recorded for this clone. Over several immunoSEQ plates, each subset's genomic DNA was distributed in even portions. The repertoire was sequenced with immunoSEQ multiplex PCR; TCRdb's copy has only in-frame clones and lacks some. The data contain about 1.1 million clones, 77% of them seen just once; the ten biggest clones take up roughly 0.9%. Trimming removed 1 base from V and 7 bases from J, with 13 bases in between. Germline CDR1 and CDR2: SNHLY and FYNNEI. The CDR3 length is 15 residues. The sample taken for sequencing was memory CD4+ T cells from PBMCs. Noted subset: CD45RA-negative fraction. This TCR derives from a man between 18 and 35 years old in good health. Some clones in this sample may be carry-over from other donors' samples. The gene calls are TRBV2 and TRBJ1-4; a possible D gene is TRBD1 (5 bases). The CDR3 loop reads CASSEGSRGSEKLFF. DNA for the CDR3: TGTGCCAGCAGTGAAGGTTCACGGGGGAGTGAAAAACTGTTTTTT.